Reported below is one T cell receptor beta chain. This clonotype showed up just a few times. What antigen it recognizes has not been identified. Within one base of it there is no much larger clone, and no base qualities were kept. The germline V gene specifies SNHLY as CDR1 and FYNNEI as CDR2. The CDR3 starts with the cysteine, ends with the phenylalanine, and has 14 residues. Only the CDR3 DNA is retained, 42 bases long and in frame from the first base. V ends up 7 bases short and J 4 bases short, with an unmatched junction base count of 5. From the second PCR step onward, the TCR alpha chain libraries and the TCR beta chain libraries were amplified separately. The CMV status of each donor was determined by measuring IFNgamma production from CD4+ T cells after fresh PBMCs had been stimulated overnight with CMV viral lysate. Miltenyi beads were used first to positively select CD4 T cells, and CD8 T cells were then positively selected from the CD4-negative fraction. After staining for CD3, CD4, CD8, CD45RA, CD27 and a live/dead dye, cells were sorted on a BD Aria II into four subsets based on CD45RA and CD27. Blood came from a few healthy volunteers, each fractionated into CD4 and CD8 T cells and then into four differentiation subsets. Roughly 0.12 L of peripheral blood was taken from each donor, and PBMC were separated by density-gradient centrifugation on Ficoll-Paque PLUS. Sorted cells were lysed in RLT buffer, and RNA was extracted with a Qiagen RNeasy kit and stored at -80°C.

The data belong to a study of naive and memory T cell subsets (dated by TCRdb to about 2017). Background on the whole study: An open-source, UMI-based TCR alpha and beta sequencing pipeline was applied to sorted naive and memory peripheral blood T cell subsets. RNA was DNase-treated and reverse transcribed with TCR constant-region primers, mostly using SuperScript III. Complete agreement was observed between the functional CMV T cell responses and the IgG serology results.

Overall study results and their limits: RNA-based TCR counts may be influenced by expression changes linked to T cell activation and differentiation. After error correction, only a single occurrence was seen for over 95% of naive TCR sequences, so much steeper abundance distributions were produced than in memory subsets. The repertoire findings for the naive and memory subsets could not be validated against a ground truth, as none was available. TCR abundance followed a power law whose exponent differed between naive and memory subsets but was consistent across the three individuals. Clonotypes were defined as single alpha or beta chain sequences, not paired alpha/beta receptors. A few larger clonotypes were found in naive repertoires, especially CD8, and these larger clonotypes were possibly memory cells re-expressing CD45RA. In both CD4 and CD8 cells, a rise in Gini index and a fall in Shannon and inverse Simpson diversity were observed from naive through CM, EM and EMRA.

The receptor library was made with UMI-ligation and nested PCR. To cover both TRBC1 and TRBC2, the beta constant-region primer consisted of an equimolar mix of two oligonucleotides. The ligated cDNA went through four rounds of PCR with nested alpha and beta constant-region primers together with the SP2 primer. A single-stranded oligonucleotide containing the SP2 primer and a 12-nucleotide UMI was joined to the 3' end of the cDNA by T4 RNA ligase 1. Incubation of the ligation reaction lasted about 18-25 hours at 16 degrees C. PCR2 was typically performed as a SYBR Green qPCR and was stopped at a predetermined threshold so that over-amplification was prevented. Every purification after the first one was done using Agencourt AMPure XP magnetic beads. Library amounts were measured by Qubit and library quality was assessed on a TapeStation, where the main peak was expected at around 650 bp. Sequencing of the pooled libraries was done on an Illumina MiSeq using v2 2x251 paired-end kits, which typically yielded 1-2 million reads per sample. Each sample was pooled at about 4 nM, and about 4.5-8% PhiX was included to help cluster recognition. Turning to the authors' computational methods: Using tag matching that tolerated one base-pair mismatch, Decombinator assigned V and J genes to FASTQ reads that had been processed by Demultiplexor. By using UMIs, Collapsinator corrected both sequencing errors and the frequency errors caused by PCR heterogeneity. TCRs were translated and CDR3s were extracted from the conserved cysteine to the FGXG phenylalanine by CDR3Translator, with non-productive sequences being flagged. Gini, Shannon entropy and inverse Simpson indices were calculated on repertoires subsampled to equal numbers of UMI-defined TCRs. Power-law fits to clonotype abundance distributions were performed by maximum likelihood within the linear range. For one naive CD8 sample, the pipeline and MIGEC produced similar UMI counts, unique TCR numbers and clonal distributions. One analysis removed from the naive repertoire any naive TCRs that were also found in any memory subset from the same donor. Repertoires were searched for around 7,300 CMV-associated CDR3 sequences compiled from VDJdb and a published dataset. In-frame beta chains were kept once TCRdb had trimmed the public reads at Q25 with fastp and called clones with MiXCR. Each entry merges the rows of one CDR3 protein and shows their most common DNA and genes. For this entry, the V and J calls and clone size follow TCRdb and not the study's own pipeline. The sample data list around 100,000 distinct CDR3 sequences, and roughly 15% of these were observed just once. The top ten constitute around 3% of the sample.

Sequencing was carried out using naive CD8+ T cells from blood. The cell subset or site label of this sample denotes: naive T cells, CD45RA high CD27+. The rearrangement joined TRBV2 to TRBJ1-1; 11 bases in the junction line up with TRBD1. This sequence originates from a human donor in good health. The CDR3 has the sequence CASILGQGGTEAFF. The sequence in DNA is TGTGCCAGCATATTGGGACAGGGGGGCACTGAAGCTTTCTTT.